By sample share, the clone carrying this T cell receptor beta chain is large. Its antigen is still unknown. V shed 7 bases and J shed 0 bases, with 18 bases lying between them. Looked up from germline, CDR1 is MDHEN and CDR2 is SYDVKM. This CDR3 has 16 amino acids. Profiling relied on immunoSEQ multiplex PCR, and the TCRdb table lists in-frame clones only, not all of them. The table includes about 57,000 clones, about 93% detected once. This sample stems from a study of OX40 agonist ivuxolimab in advanced cancers. About the study: The patients got ivuxolimab, which is an agonistic anti-OX40 (CD134) antibody.

Study-level findings and limits: In the expanded peripheral T cells, antigen specificity was never determined. Relatively little clonal expansion, among the lowest observed, appeared in partial responders at 0.1-3.0 mg/kg.

The rearrangement links TRBV28 to TRBJ1-1; D ambiguous. The TCR comes from an adult with an advanced solid tumor such as melanoma, head and neck, liver or kidney cancer. The sample in question was CD4+ or CD8+ T cells sorted from blood, obtained in a trial of the OX40 agonist ivuxolimab. The DNA of the CDR3 is TGTGCCAGCACGTTCCCTCCCGGTTACATGAACACTGAAGCTTTCTTT. Protein product: CASTFPPGYMNTEAFF.